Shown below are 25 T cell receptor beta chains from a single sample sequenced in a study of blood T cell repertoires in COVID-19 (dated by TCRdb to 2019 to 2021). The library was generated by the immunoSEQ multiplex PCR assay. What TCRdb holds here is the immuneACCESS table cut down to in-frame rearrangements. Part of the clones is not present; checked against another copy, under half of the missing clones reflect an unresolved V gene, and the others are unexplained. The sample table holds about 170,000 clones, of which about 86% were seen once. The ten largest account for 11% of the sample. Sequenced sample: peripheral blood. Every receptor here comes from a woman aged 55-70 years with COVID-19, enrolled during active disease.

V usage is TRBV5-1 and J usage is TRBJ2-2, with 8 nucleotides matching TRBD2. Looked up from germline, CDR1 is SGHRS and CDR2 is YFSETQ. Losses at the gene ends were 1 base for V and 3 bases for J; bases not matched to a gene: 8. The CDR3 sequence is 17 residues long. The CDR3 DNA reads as TGCGCCAGCAGCTTGTCTACCGGGACTAGATACACCGGGGAGCTGTTTTTT. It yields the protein CASSLSTGTRYTGELFF.

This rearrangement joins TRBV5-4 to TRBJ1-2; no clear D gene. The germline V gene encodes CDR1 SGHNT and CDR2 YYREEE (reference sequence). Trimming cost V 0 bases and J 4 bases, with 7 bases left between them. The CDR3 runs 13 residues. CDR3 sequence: CASSLGGSYGYTF. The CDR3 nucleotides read TGTGCCAGCAGCTTGGGAGGGTCCTATGGCTACACCTTC.

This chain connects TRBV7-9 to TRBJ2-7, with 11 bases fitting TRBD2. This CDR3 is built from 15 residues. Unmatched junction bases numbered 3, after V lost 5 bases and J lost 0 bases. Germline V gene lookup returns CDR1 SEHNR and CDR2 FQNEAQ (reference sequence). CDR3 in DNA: TGTGCCAGCAGCACGGGACTAGCGGCCTCCTACGAGCAGTACTTC. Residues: CASSTGLAASYEQYF. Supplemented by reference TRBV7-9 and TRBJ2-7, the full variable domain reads DTGVSQNPRHKITKRGQNVTFRCDPISEHNRLYWYRQTLGQGPEFLTYFQNEAQLEKSRLLSDRFSAERPKGSFSTLEIQRTEQGDSAMYLCASSTGLAASYEQYFGPGTRLTVT.

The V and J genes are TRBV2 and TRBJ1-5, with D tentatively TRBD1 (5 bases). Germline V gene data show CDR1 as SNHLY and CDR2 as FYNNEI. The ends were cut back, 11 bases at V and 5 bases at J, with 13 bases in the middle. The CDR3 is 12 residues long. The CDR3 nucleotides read TGTGCCGGGAGGGGCTCAGATCAGCCCCAGCATTTT. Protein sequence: CAGRGSDQPQHF.

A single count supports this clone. The CDR3 bases are TGTGCCAGCAGTCAGACAGGGGTTGGCAATCAGCCCCAGCATTTT. Amino acids: CASSQTGVGNQPQHF. The chain combines TRBV6-5 with TRBJ1-5, with 8 bases that match TRBD1. CDR1 MNHEY and CDR2 SVGAGI come from the germline V gene. The CDR3 is 15 residues long. The ends lost 5 bases at V and 2 bases at J; junction bases unmatched: 5.

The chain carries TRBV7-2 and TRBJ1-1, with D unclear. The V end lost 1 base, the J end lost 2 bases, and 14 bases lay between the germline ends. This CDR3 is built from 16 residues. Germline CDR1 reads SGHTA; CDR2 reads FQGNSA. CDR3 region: CASSLGFPGVNTEAFF. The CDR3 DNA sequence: TGTGCCAGCAGCTTAGGATTTCCGGGAGTTAACACTGAAGCTTTCTTT.

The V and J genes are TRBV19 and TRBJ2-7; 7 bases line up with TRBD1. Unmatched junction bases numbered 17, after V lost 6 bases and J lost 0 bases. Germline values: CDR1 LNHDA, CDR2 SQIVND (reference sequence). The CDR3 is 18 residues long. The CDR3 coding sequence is TGTGCCAGTAGACAGAGACAGGGTAGTTTTGAACCCTCCTACGAGCAGTACTTC. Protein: CASRQRQGSFEPSYEQYF.

CDR3: CAISLQGHEQYF. The CDR3 nucleotides are TGTGCCATCAGTTTACAGGGCCACGAGCAGTACTTC. V gene TRBV10-3 combines with J gene TRBJ2-7; a possible D gene is TRBD1 (6 bases). The length of the CDR3 is 12 residues. Germline CDR1 is ENHRY and CDR2 is SYGVKD. V lost 5 bases to trimming and J lost 5 bases, with 10 bases between them.

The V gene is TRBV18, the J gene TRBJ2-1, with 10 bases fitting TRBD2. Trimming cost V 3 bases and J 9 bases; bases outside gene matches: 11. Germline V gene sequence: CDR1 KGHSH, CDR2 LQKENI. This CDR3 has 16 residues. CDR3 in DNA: TGTGCCAGCTCACCCCGGGGTAGCGGGAGGTTCGGTGAGCAGTTCTTC. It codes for CASSPRGSGRFGEQFF.

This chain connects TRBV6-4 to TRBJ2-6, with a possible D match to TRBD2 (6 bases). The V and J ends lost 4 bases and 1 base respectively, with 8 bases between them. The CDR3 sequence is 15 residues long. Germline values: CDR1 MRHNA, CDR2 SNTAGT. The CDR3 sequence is CASSASGSGANVLTF. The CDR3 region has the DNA TGTGCCAGCAGTGCCAGCGGGTCTGGGGCCAACGTCCTGACTTTC.

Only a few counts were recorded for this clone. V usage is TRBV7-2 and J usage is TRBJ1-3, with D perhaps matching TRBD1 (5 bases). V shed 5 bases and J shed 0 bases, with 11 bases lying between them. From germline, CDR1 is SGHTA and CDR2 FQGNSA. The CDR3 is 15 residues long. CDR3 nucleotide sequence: TGTGCCAGCAGCCCGCGGACAAGCTCTGGAAACACCATATATTTT. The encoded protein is CASSPRTSSGNTIYF.

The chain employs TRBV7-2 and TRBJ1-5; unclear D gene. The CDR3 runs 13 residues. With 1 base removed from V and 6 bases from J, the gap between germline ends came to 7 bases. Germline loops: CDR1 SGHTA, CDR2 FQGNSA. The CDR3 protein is CASSLDSGQPQHF. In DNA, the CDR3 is TGTGCCAGCAGCTTAGATAGTGGTCAGCCCCAGCATTTT.

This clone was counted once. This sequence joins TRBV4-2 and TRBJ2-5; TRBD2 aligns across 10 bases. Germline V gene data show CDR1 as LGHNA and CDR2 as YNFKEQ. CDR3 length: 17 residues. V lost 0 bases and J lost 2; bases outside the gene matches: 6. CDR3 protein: CASSQEPGLAFQETQYF. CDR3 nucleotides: TGTGCCAGCAGCCAAGAACCGGGACTAGCGTTTCAAGAGACCCAGTACTTC.

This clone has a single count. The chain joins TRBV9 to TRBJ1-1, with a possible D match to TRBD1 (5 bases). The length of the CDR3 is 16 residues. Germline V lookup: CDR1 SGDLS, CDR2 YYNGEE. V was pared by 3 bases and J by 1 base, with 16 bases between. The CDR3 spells CASSAGAGWANTEAFF. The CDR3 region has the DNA TGTGCCAGCAGCGCTGGGGCGGGGTGGGCGAACACTGAAGCTTTCTTT.

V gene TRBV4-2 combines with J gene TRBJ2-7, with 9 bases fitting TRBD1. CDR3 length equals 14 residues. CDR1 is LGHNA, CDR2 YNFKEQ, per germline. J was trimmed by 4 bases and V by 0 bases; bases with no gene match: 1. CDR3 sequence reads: CASSQDGQGYEQYF. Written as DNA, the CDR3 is TGTGCCAGCAGCCAAGATGGACAGGGGTACGAGCAGTACTTC.

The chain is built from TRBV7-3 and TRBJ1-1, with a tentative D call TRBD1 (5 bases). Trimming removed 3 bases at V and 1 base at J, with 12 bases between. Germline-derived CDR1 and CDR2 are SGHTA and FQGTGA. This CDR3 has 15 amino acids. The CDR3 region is CASSFAGGWNTEAFF. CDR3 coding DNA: TGTGCCAGCAGCTTCGCCGGGGGGTGGAACACTGAAGCTTTCTTT.

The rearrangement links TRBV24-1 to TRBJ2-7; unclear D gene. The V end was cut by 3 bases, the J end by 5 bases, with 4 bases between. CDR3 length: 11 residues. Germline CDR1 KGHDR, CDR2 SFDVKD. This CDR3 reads CATSDPNEQYF. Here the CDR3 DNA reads TGTGCCACCAGTGATCCCAACGAGCAGTACTTC.

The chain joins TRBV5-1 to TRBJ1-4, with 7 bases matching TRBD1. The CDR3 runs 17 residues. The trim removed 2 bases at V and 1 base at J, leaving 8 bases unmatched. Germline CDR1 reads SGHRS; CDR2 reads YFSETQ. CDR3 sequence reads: CASSLDREIGTNEKLFF. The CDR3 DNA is TGCGCCAGCAGCTTAGACAGGGAGATTGGAACTAATGAAAAACTGTTTTTT.

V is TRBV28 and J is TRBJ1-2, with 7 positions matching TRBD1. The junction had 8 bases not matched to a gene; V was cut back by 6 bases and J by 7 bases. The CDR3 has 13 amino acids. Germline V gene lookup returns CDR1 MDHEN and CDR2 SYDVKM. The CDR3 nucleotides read TGTGCCAGCAGGTTCCCGACAGGGATTGGCTACACCTTC. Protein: CASRFPTGIGYTF.

CDR3 DNA: TGCGCCAGCAGTGAGGGCAGGGGGATATTCGCGAACACCGGGGAGCTGTTTTTT. This translates into CASSEGRGIFANTGELFF. The J gene is TRBJ2-2, the V gene TRBV10-1; TRBD1 matches at 7 bases. The germline CDR1 and CDR2 sequences are WNHNN and SYGVQD (reference sequence). This CDR3 has 18 amino acids. After removal of 2 bases from V and 0 bases from J, the junction contained 9 bases not matched to a gene.

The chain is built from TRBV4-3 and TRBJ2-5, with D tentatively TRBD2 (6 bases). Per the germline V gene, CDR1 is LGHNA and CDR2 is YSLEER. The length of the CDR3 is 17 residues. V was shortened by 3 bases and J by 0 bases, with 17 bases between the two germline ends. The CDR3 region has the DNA TGCGCCAGCAGCCAGGCGGTTGGTAGCGGAGACCAAGAGACCCAGTACTTC. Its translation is CASSQAVGSGDQETQYF.

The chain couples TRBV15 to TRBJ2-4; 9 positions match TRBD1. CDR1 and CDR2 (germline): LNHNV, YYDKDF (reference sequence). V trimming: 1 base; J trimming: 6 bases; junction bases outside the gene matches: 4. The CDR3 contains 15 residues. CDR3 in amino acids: CATSRVGDRANIQYF. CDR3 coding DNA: TGTGCCACCAGCAGAGTTGGGGACAGGGCAAACATTCAGTACTTC.

The CDR3 here is CASSPIDRENEKLFF. Written as DNA, the CDR3 is TGTGCCAGCAGCCCTATAGACAGGGAAAATGAAAAACTGTTTTTT. V gene TRBV9 combines with J gene TRBJ1-4, with 7 positions matching TRBD1. The CDR3 covers 15 residues. From germline, CDR1 is SGDLS and CDR2 YYNGEE. V lost 4 bases and J lost 5; bases outside the gene matches: 8.

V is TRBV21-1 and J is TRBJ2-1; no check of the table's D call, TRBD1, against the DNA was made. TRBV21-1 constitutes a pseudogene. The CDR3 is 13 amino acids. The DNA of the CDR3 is TGTGCCAAACCGGGACAGGGCTACAATGAGCAGTTCTTC. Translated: CAKPGQGYNEQFF.

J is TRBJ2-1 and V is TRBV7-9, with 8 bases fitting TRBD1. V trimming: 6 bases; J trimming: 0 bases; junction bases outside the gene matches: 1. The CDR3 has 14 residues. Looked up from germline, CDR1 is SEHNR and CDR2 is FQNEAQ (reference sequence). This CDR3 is CASRGQGSYNEQFF. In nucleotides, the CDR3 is TGTGCCAGCAGAGGACAGGGCTCCTACAATGAGCAGTTCTTC.